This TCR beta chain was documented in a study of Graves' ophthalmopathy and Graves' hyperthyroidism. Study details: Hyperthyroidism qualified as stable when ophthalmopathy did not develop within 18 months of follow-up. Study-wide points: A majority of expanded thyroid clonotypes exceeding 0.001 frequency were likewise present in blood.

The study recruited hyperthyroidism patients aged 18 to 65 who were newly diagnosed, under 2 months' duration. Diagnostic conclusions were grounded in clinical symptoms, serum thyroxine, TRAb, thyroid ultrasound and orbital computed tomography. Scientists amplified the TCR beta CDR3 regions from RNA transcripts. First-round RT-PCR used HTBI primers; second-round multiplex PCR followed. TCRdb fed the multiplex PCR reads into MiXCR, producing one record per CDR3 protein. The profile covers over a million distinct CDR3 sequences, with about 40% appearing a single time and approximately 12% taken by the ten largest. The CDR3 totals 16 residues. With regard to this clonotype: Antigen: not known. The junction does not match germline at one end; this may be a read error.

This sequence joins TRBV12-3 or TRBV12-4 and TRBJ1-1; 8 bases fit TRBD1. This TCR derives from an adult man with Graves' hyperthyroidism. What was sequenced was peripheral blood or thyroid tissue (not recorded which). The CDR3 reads CASSFPGTGKNTETFF. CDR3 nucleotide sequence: TGTGCCAGCAGTTTTCCCGGGACAGGTAAGAACACTGAAACTTTCTTT.